This TCR beta chain comes out of a study of blood T cells in healthy people across ages. Broader study findings: TCR beta diversity was tightly associated with the proportion of naive T cells. From one million sequenced T cells, diversity estimates were lower bounds. A roughly linear age-dependent decrease characterized TCR beta diversity per million T cells.

Extractions gave at least 6 micrograms of total RNA per sample. It was with a sample-barcoded 5' primer and a J-beta primer mix that a second PCR of roughly 7 to 12 cycles was run. TCRdb fed the 5' RACE reads into MiXCR, producing one record per CDR3 protein. The sample includes around 1,800,000 distinct CDR3 sequences, about two fifths of them seen just once. A word on this clonotype: Its antigen remains unknown.

The origin of this receptor is a human donor in good health. Sequences were obtained from blood.

The CDR3 DNA is TGTGCCAGCCTTCAGACAGGTATCTACGAGCAGTACTTC. It translates to CASLQTGIYEQYF. V is TRBV6-6 and J is TRBJ2-7; maybe TRBD1 (6 bases). Germline CDR1 is MNHNY and CDR2 is SVGAGI (reference sequence). Trimming removed 8 bases from V and 3 bases from J, with 14 bases in between. The CDR3 totals 13 residues.